This TCR beta chain comes out of a study of T cell responses to AZD1222 COVID-19 vaccine. Study background: Second-dose timings of about 4 or about 12 weeks were pooled. Broader study findings: The study found vaccine-associated CD4 TCRs spanning spike, dominant at 160-218 and 743-854. The donors showed a predominance of white British ancestry and of females, with possible underestimation of clonal diversity. Epitopes outside B.1.351 and B.1.1.7 mutated regions reportedly drew nearly half of spike TCRs.

Points on this clone: No antigen is known for it.

Measured with immunoSEQ multiplex PCR; TCRdb has only the in-frame clones, and not every one. Counted here are about 120,000 clones, about 86% occurring once; the ten biggest clones make up 8% to 10%. Germline values: CDR1 SGHTA, CDR2 FQGTGA. This CDR3 has 14 residues. V dropped 5 bases and J dropped 7; count of bases not matched to a gene: 11. Here the sequenced sample was peripheral blood, taken on day 0 of AZD1222 vaccination. The J gene is TRBJ2-7, the V gene TRBV7-3; 7 nucleotides line up with TRBD2. This sequence was found in an adult in good health. CDR3 bases: TGTGCCAGCAGCCCCCAGCAGGGAGCGGGAGAGCAGTACTTC. The encoded protein is CASSPQQGAGEQYF.